The 10 T cell receptor beta chains presented below share a single source sample, sequenced in a study of blood T cell repertoires in COVID-19. Produced via immunoSEQ multiplex PCR; TCRdb's table is partial and in-frame only. The sample carries some 250,000 clones, approximately 90% recorded once. The material sequenced was peripheral blood. The receptors originated from a man between 25 and 39 years old who had recovered from COVID-19.

V usage is TRBV28 and J usage is TRBJ2-1, with 14 bases lining up with TRBD2. The junction had 11 bases not matched to a gene; V was cut back by 4 bases and J by 0 bases. CDR1 is MDHEN, CDR2 SYDVKM, per germline. The CDR3 contains 20 residues. As DNA, the CDR3 is TGTGCCAGCAGTTCCTCGGGACTAGCGGGGGTGGACAGCTCCTACAATGAGCAGTTCTTC. Translated, it gives CASSSSGLAGVDSSYNEQFF.

The chain has TRBV15 and TRBJ2-2, with 8 bases identical to TRBD1. V trimming: 0 bases; J trimming: 6 bases; junction bases outside the gene matches: 3. This CDR3 is 15 amino acids long. CDR1 LNHNV and CDR2 YYDKDF come from the germline V gene (reference sequence). CDR3 in amino acids: CATSRDPQGAGELFF. The CDR3 DNA follows: TGTGCCACCAGCAGAGATCCACAGGGGGCCGGGGAGCTGTTTTTT.

The rearrangement joins TRBV6-5 to TRBJ2-7; the match to TRBD2 covers 7 bases. CDR1 is MNHEY and CDR2 is SVGAGI in the germline V gene. CDR3 length: 15 residues. V shed 6 bases, J shed 6 bases, and the junction held 14 bases outside the gene matches. CDR3 residues: CASRIPDGSGGEQYF. CDR3 in DNA: TGTGCCAGCAGAATCCCTGACGGTTCGGGGGGCGAGCAGTACTTC.

This rearrangement joins TRBV25-1 to TRBJ1-2; no firm D call. The germline V gene encodes CDR1 MGHDK and CDR2 SYGVNS. Trimming stripped 1 base from V and 2 bases from J, with 14 bases between. The CDR3 sequence is 16 residues long. CDR3 sequence (DNA): TGTGCCAGCAGTGAATTGGGCCATGACGGAAACTATGGCTACACCTTC. This sequence encodes CASSELGHDGNYGYTF.

This chain links TRBV23-1 with TRBJ1-5; TRBD1 might be the D (5 bases). TRBV23-1 is treated as an ORF (open reading frame) with a function not yet certain. This CDR3 has 15 amino acids. The CDR3 is CTPGPVRHSNQPQHF. CDR3 coding DNA: TGCACCCCAGGGCCAGTGCGTCACTCCAATCAGCCCCAGCATTTT.

The chain joins TRBV3-1 (or the pseudogene TRBV3-2) to TRBJ2-3, with D perhaps TRBD2 (5 bases). Germline loops: CDR1 LGHDT, CDR2 YNNKEL (reference sequence). The CDR3 consists of 14 residues. V was cut by 6 bases and J by 6 bases, with 16 bases left in between. CDR3 sequence reads: CASRQKLRGDTQYF. CDR3 nucleotide sequence: TGTGCCAGCAGACAAAAACTACGCGGGGATACGCAGTATTTT.

J is TRBJ1-1 and V is TRBV11-3; D gene uncertain. V lost 6 bases to trimming and J lost 4 bases, with 9 bases between them. Germline CDR1 reads SGHNT; CDR2 reads YENEEA. The length of the CDR3 is 12 residues. The CDR3 loop is CASSFTGTEAFF. Here the CDR3 DNA reads TGTGCCAGCAGTTTTACGGGCACTGAAGCTTTCTTT.

This chain uses TRBV11-3 with TRBJ2-1; the match to TRBD1 covers 10 bases. This CDR3 has 15 residues. CDR1 SGHNT and CDR2 YENEEA come from the germline V gene. V lost 4 bases and J lost 8; bases outside the gene matches: 8. The CDR3: CASSSGGTGADEQFF. CDR3 DNA: TGTGCCAGCAGCTCCGGAGGGACAGGGGCCGATGAGCAGTTCTTC.

The gene calls are TRBV5-1 and TRBJ2-2; the match to TRBD2 covers 7 bases. Per germline, CDR1 SGHRS and CDR2 YFSETQ. With 6 bases clipped from V and 3 bases from J, the junction kept 8 bases outside the gene matches. The CDR3 totals 15 residues. CDR3 nucleotide sequence: TGCGCCAGCACGCCCCGAGCGGGGTACACCGGGGAGCTGTTTTTT. Protein product: CASTPRAGYTGELFF.

Concerning this clone: This CDR3 is also generated by other DNA sequences in the sample. The chain employs TRBV11-2 and TRBJ1-5, with D perhaps TRBD1 (6 bases). V dropped 0 bases and J dropped 2 bases, with 8 bases sitting between them. CDR1 and CDR2 from the germline V gene are SGHAT and FQNNGV. The CDR3 is made up of 15 amino acids. CDR3 region: CASSLDRGGNQPQHF. CDR3 bases: TGTGCCAGCAGCTTAGACAGGGGTGGCAATCAGCCCCAGCATTTT.